The 12 T cell receptor beta chains in this list originate from one sample, sequenced in a study of blood T cell repertoires in COVID-19. The table came from immunoSEQ multiplex PCR; TCRdb's copy has only in-frame clones and leaves some out. The repertoire holds more than 150,000 clones, with 94% as singletons. The sequenced material came from peripheral blood. The source is a man aged 30 to 45 with COVID-19, enrolled during active disease.

V and J are TRBV29-1 and TRBJ2-2; D unresolved. In germline, CDR1 is SQVTM, CDR2 ANQGSEA. The germline V and J ends were trimmed by 4 bases and 5 bases, with 23 bases remaining between them. CDR3 length: 17 residues. The CDR3 sequence: CSVVLVKPPELTGELFF. CDR3 DNA: TGCAGCGTTGTCTTGGTAAAGCCACCTGAATTGACCGGGGAGCTGTTTTTT.

The chain recombines TRBV18 with TRBJ1-1; D not resolved. The CDR3 runs to 12 residues. Trimming pared 3 bases from V and 5 bases from J, leaving 7 bases between. CDR1 is KGHSH, CDR2 LQKENI, per germline. CDR3: CASSPPTTEAFF. The CDR3 DNA reads as TGTGCCAGCTCACCTCCCACAACTGAAGCTTTCTTT.

In regard to this clone: Different DNA sequences within this sample yield the same CDR3. The chain couples TRBV20-1 to TRBJ1-5; D remains ambiguous. Germline CDR1 is DFQATT and CDR2 is SNEGSKA (reference sequence). With 3 bases removed from V and 0 bases from J, the gap between germline ends came to 12 bases. CDR3 length: 15 residues. CDR3 amino acids: CSASLGPYSNQPQHF. The CDR3 DNA reads TGCAGTGCTAGTTTGGGCCCGTATAGCAATCAGCCCCAGCATTTT.

J is TRBJ2-3 and V is TRBV27; 11 positions agree with TRBD2. CDR1 and CDR2 (germline): MNHEY, SMNVEV (reference sequence). The V segment lost 5 bases and the J segment 1 base; nucleotides outside the gene matches: 5. This CDR3 is built from 16 residues. For the CDR3, the DNA is TGTGCCAGCAGTCATTTGACTAGCGGGGGCACAGATACGCAGTATTTT. Translation gives CASSHLTSGGTDTQYF.

V and J are TRBV4-2 and TRBJ1-2; possibly TRBD1 for D (6 bases). This CDR3 comprises 15 residues. Germline loops: CDR1 LGHNA, CDR2 YNFKEQ. Trimming left V 4 bases short and J 3 bases short, with 15 bases between. The CDR3 region has the DNA TGTGCCAGCAGCCGAGACTGGACAGACGACTATGGCTACACCTTC. It translates to CASSRDWTDDYGYTF.

This clone showed up just once. The chain uses TRBV6-5 and TRBJ1-4; D possibly corresponds to TRBD1 (5 bases). Per germline, CDR1 MNHEY and CDR2 SVGAGI. The CDR3 runs 15 residues. The ends were cut back, 5 bases at V and 3 bases at J, with 13 bases in the middle. CDR3 sequence: CASSPWAGSNEKLFF. The CDR3 coding sequence is TGTGCCAGCAGTCCCTGGGCAGGGTCTAATGAAAAACTGTTTTTT.

The V and J genes are TRBV27 and TRBJ2-7; D gene uncertain. Germline CDR1 and CDR2: MNHEY and SMNVEV (reference sequence). CDR3 length: 13 amino acids. V lost 3 bases to trimming and J lost 5 bases, with 11 bases between them. The CDR3 coding sequence is TGTGCCAGCAGTTTTACGGTGTCGCACGAGCAGTACTTC. Translating it yields CASSFTVSHEQYF.

This chain uses TRBV11-1 with TRBJ2-3, with 9 bases identical to TRBD2. Germline V gene lookup returns CDR1 SGHAT and CDR2 FQDESV (reference sequence). J gave up 7 bases and V 7 bases, and 12 bases lay outside the gene matches. CDR3 length equals 15 residues. This CDR3 reads CASTLRTSVSHTQYF. The CDR3 DNA follows: TGTGCCAGCACCCTAAGGACTAGCGTATCGCATACGCAGTATTTT. Supplemented by reference TRBV11-1 and TRBJ2-3, the full variable domain reads EAEVAQSPRYKITEKSQAVAFWCDPISGHATLYWYRQILGQGPELLVQFQDESVVDDSQLPKDRFSAERLKGVDSTLKIQPAELGDSAMYLCASTLRTSVSHTQYFGPGTRLTVL.

This clone appeared once. The V and J genes are TRBV5-1 and TRBJ1-2; 9 nucleotides match TRBD1. V lost 0 bases and J lost 6; bases outside the gene matches: 9. CDR1 SGHRS and CDR2 YFSETQ come from the germline V gene. The CDR3 sequence is 16 residues long. In DNA form, the CDR3 reads TGCGCCAGCAGCTTGGTTAGCGGACAGGGGCCGGATGGCTACACCTTC. Protein: CASSLVSGQGPDGYTF.

This chain uses TRBV29-1 with TRBJ2-5; D unresolved. Germline V gene data show CDR1 as SQVTM and CDR2 as ANQGSEA. The CDR3 is 10 residues long. The V and J ends lost 7 bases and 5 bases respectively, with 8 bases between them. The CDR3 coding sequence is TGCAGCGCCGTCCAGGAGACCCAGTACTTC. It is translated as CSAVQETQYF.

This rearrangement joins TRBV20-1 to TRBJ1-2; D is unclear. V lost 7 bases and J 3 bases, leaving 9 bases between the germline ends. The CDR3 is 11 residues long. Per the germline V gene, CDR1 is DFQATT and CDR2 is SNEGSKA (reference sequence). CDR3 coding DNA: TGCAGTGTAAAGGGAGACTATGGCTACACCTTC. Protein sequence: CSVKGDYGYTF.

This chain connects TRBV11-2 to TRBJ2-7, with D possibly being TRBD2 (7 bases). CDR3 length equals 15 residues. V was clipped by 3 bases and J by 2 bases, with 14 bases between them. Germline V lookup: CDR1 SGHAT, CDR2 FQNNGV. In DNA, the CDR3 is TGTGCCAGCAGCTTGGGGGGGACAAAGACCTACGAGCAGTACTTC. Encoded protein: CASSLGGTKTYEQYF.